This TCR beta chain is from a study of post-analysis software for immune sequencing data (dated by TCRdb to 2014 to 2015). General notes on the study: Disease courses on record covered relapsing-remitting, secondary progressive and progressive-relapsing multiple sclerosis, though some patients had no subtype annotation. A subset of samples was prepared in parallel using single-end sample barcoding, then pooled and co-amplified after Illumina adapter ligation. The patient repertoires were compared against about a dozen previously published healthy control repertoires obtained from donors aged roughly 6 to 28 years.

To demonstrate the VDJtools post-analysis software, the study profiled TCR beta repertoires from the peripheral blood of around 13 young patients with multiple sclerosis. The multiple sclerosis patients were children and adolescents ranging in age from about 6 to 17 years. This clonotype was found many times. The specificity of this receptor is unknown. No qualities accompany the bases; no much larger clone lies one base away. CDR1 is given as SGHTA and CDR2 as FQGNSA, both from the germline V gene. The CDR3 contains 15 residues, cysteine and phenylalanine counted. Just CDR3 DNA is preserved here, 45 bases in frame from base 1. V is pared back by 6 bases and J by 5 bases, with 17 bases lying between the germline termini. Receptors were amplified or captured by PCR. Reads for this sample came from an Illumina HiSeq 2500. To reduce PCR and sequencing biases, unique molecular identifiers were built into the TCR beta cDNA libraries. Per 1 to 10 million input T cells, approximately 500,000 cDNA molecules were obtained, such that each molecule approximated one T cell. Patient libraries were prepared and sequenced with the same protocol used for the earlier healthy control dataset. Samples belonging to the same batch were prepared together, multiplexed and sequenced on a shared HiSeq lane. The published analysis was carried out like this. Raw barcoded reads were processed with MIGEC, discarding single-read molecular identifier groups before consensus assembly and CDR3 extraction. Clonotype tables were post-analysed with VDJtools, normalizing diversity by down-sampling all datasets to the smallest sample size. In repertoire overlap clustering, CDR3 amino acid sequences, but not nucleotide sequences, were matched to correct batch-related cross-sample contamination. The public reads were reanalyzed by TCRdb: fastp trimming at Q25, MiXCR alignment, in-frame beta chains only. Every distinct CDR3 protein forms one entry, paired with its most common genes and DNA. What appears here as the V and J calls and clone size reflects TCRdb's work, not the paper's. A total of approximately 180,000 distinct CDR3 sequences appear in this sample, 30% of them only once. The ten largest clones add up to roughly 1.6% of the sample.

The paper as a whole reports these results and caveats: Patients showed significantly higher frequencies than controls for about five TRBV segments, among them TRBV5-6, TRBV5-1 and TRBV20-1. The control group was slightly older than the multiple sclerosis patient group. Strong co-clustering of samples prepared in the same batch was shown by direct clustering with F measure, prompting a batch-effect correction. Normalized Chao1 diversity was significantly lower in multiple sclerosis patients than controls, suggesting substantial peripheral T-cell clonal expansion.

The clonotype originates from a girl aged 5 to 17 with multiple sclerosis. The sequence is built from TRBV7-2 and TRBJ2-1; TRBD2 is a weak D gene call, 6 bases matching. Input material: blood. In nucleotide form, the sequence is TGTGCCAGCAGAAGCAGCCGGAGGGTTAACAATGAGCAGTTCTTC. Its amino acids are CASRSSRRVNNEQFF.